The 27 T cell receptor beta chains below come from one sample, sequenced in a study of T-cell memory formation after mild COVID-19. TCRdb reanalysed the 5' RACE reads using MiXCR and keeps one entry per CDR3 protein. This sample has 450,000 to 650,000 distinct CDR3 sequences, with less than 25% found just once. The sequencing input was PBMCs or a T cell subset sorted from them (not recorded which). The receptors come from an adult woman who had mild COVID-19 (a few samples of this study predate the infection). Cell type and time point are not known.

The sample holds a few counts of this clonotype. V and J are TRBV12-3 or TRBV12-4 and TRBJ2-1; D not resolved. Trimming shortened V by 5 bases and J by 3 bases, and 17 bases separated the two germline ends. The CDR3 is 16 amino acids. The CDR3 DNA follows: TGTGCCAGCAGTATACTCCTAGTTGGGGACTACAATGAGCAGTTCTTC. This translates into CASSILLVGDYNEQFF.

This clonotype turned up a few times. The genes are TRBV6-5 and TRBJ1-1, with D perhaps TRBD1 (6 bases). Trimming pared 2 bases from V and 8 bases from J, leaving 15 bases between. CDR1 is MNHEY and CDR2 is SVGAGI in the germline V gene. This CDR3 has 14 amino acids. This chain's CDR3 is CASSYRRGGHEAFF. CDR3 nucleotides: TGTGCCAGCAGTTACCGGAGAGGGGGACACGAAGCTTTCTTT.

This chain joins TRBV4-3 and TRBJ2-1; D possibly uses TRBD1 or TRBD2 (5 bases each). V was clipped by 0 bases and J by 0 bases, with 12 bases between them. CDR1 LGHNA and CDR2 YSLEER come from the germline V gene. CDR3 length: 17 amino acids. CDR3 nucleotide sequence: TGCGCCAGCAGCCAAGATGGCGCAGGGAGCTCCTACAATGAGCAGTTCTTC. Its translation: CASSQDGAGSSYNEQFF.

V gene TRBV5-1 combines with J gene TRBJ2-6, with D perhaps given as TRBD1 or TRBD2 (6 bases each). Germline V lookup: CDR1 SGHRS, CDR2 YFSETQ. The CDR3 has 15 residues. Trimming stripped 7 bases from V and 0 bases from J, with 11 bases between. The CDR3 sequence: CASGRGDSGANVLTF. In nucleotides, the CDR3 is TGCGCCAGCGGTAGGGGGGACTCTGGGGCCAACGTCCTGACTTTC.

The rearrangement uses TRBV18 and TRBJ1-1; no clear D gene. The CDR3 has 14 amino acids. The germline V gene has CDR1 KGHSH and CDR2 LQKENI. V lost 2 bases and J lost 1, with 8 bases in between. The CDR3 spells CASSPARSNTEAFF. The CDR3 DNA reads TGTGCCAGCTCACCAGCACGGTCGAACACTGAAGCTTTCTTT.

This clonotype was picked up many times. This rearrangement joins TRBV5-1 to TRBJ2-5; possibly TRBD2 for D (5 bases). Germline V CDR1 and CDR2: SGHRS, YFSETQ. The CDR3 runs to 14 residues. V was trimmed by 3 bases and J by 3 bases, leaving 12 bases between them. CDR3: CASSSGAGEETQYF. CDR3 DNA: TGCGCCAGCAGCTCAGGAGCCGGGGAAGAGACCCAGTACTTC.

This clonotype was found a few times. This chain links TRBV23-1 with TRBJ2-1, with 8 bases identical to TRBD2. TRBV23-1 carries the ORF label, with uncertain function. CDR3 length: 15 residues. V shed 2 bases, J shed 3 bases, and the junction held 3 bases outside the gene matches. CDR3 sequence (DNA): TGCGCCAGCAGTCAAGCGGGGGGTTACTACAATGAGCAGTTCTTC. Translating gives CASSQAGGYYNEQFF.

The rearrangement links TRBV30 to TRBJ2-2, with 12 bases identical to TRBD1. The CDR3 has 18 residues. Losses at the gene ends were 4 bases for V and 0 bases for J; bases not matched to a gene: 9. CDR1 and CDR2 from the germline V gene are GTSNPN and SVGIG (reference sequence). The CDR3 DNA follows: TGTGCCTGGAATCAGCCGGGACAGGGGGCGTCGAACACCGGGGAGCTGTTTTTT. This sequence encodes CAWNQPGQGASNTGELFF.

This clonotype was seen ten or more times. V usage is TRBV7-6 and J usage is TRBJ2-5; D may match TRBD1 or TRBD2 (5 bases each). V lost 4 bases, J lost 3 bases, and 9 bases lay in between. This CDR3 is 13 amino acids long. Germline V gene lookup returns CDR1 SGHVS and CDR2 FNYEAQ. The CDR3 here is CASSYLGEETQYF. The CDR3 nucleotides read TGTGCCAGCAGCTATCTGGGGGAAGAGACCCAGTACTTC.

This clonotype was observed a few times. V and J are TRBV5-1 and TRBJ2-2; D remains ambiguous. Germline-derived CDR1 and CDR2 are SGHRS and YFSETQ. Between the trimmed V and J ends, which lost 0 bases and 5 bases, there was a span of 5 bases. This CDR3 has 13 amino acids. The CDR3 region has the DNA TGCGCCAGCAGCTTGGACGAAACCGGGGAGCTGTTTTTT. Translation gives CASSLDETGELFF.

DNA for the CDR3: TGTGCCAGTAGCCACGGACTAAATGAGCAGTTCTTC. Protein sequence: CASSHGLNEQFF. This rearrangement joins TRBV19 to TRBJ2-1; D is possibly TRBD2 (6 bases). Germline CDR1 and CDR2: LNHDA and SQIVND (reference sequence). CDR3 size: 12 residues. Trimming stripped 6 bases from V and 7 bases from J, with 10 bases between.

Written as DNA, the CDR3 is TGTGCCAGCAGCTTAGAGCCTTATGATGGCTACACCTTC. Protein: CASSLEPYDGYTF. V usage is TRBV7-2 and J usage is TRBJ1-2, with unresolved D. V was clipped by 1 base and J by 6 bases, with 9 bases between them. CDR1 SGHTA and CDR2 FQGNSA come from the germline V gene. The CDR3 extends over 13 amino acids.

The rearrangement uses TRBV7-9 and TRBJ2-3, with 9 nucleotides matching TRBD1. Losses at the gene ends were 4 bases for V and 2 bases for J; bases not matched to a gene: 7. This CDR3 has 16 amino acids. CDR1 is SEHNR and CDR2 is FQNEAQ in the germline V gene (reference sequence). CDR3 in DNA: TGTGCCAGCAGCTCCTCGGGACAGGGACTCACAGATACGCAGTATTTT. Translating gives CASSSSGQGLTDTQYF. Combining the CDR3 with reference TRBV7-9 and TRBJ2-3 gives the whole variable domain DTGVSQNPRHKITKRGQNVTFRCDPISEHNRLYWYRQTLGQGPEFLTYFQNEAQLEKSRLLSDRFSAERPKGSFSTLEIQRTEQGDSAMYLCASSSSGQGLTDTQYFGPGTRLTVL.

Points on this clonotype: This sequence may be a read error, since a much larger clone differs from it by one base. The V and J genes are TRBV20-1 and TRBJ1-1; TRBD1 might be the D (6 bases). CDR1 and CDR2 (germline): DFQATT, SNEGSKA (reference sequence). CDR3 length: 13 residues. The CDR3 bases are TGCAGTGCATCAGGGGTGATTAACACTGAATCTTTCTTT. This gives the protein CSASGVINTESFF.

The table lists this clonotype with a few counts. The V gene is TRBV5-1, the J gene TRBJ2-3; 9 positions agree with TRBD1. CDR3 length: 12 amino acids. V was pared by 8 bases and J by 6 bases, with 4 bases of the junction left unmatched. Germline loops: CDR1 SGHRS, CDR2 YFSETQ. The CDR3 is CASRTGADTQYF. In DNA form, the CDR3 reads TGCGCCAGTCGGACAGGGGCGGATACGCAGTATTTT.

V gene TRBV7-8 combines with J gene TRBJ1-2, with TRBD1 as a possible D gene (5 bases). This CDR3 has 14 amino acids. The V gene's germline CDR1 is SGHVS and CDR2 FQNEAQ. The V end was cut by 1 base, the J end by 5 bases, with 11 bases between. This CDR3 reads CASSLDGTLYGYTF. The CDR3 DNA follows: TGTGCCAGCAGCTTAGACGGGACCCTTTATGGCTACACCTTC.

This clonotype turned up a few times. This chain uses TRBV11-2 with TRBJ1-4, with TRBD1 matching over 8 bases. The trim removed 5 bases at V and 0 bases at J, leaving 5 bases unmatched. The germline CDR1 and CDR2 sequences are SGHAT and FQNNGV. The CDR3 has 16 residues. In DNA, the CDR3 is TGTGCCAGCAGCCAGGGACAGGCTGCAACTAATGAAAAACTGTTTTTT. This sequence encodes CASSQGQAATNEKLFF.

The chain recombines TRBV5-1 with TRBJ1-1; 8 bases are a match to TRBD1. CDR3 length: 14 amino acids. The germline gives CDR1 SGHRS, CDR2 YFSETQ. V lost 5 bases to trimming and J lost 7 bases; unmatched junction nucleotides: 10. CDR3 amino acids: CASSPLGQAIEAFF. Here the CDR3 DNA reads TGCGCCAGCAGTCCCCTGGGACAGGCGATTGAAGCTTTCTTT.

This chain uses TRBV5-1 with TRBJ2-2; 8 positions match TRBD2. CDR3 length: 16 amino acids. Germline CDR1 is SGHRS and CDR2 is YFSETQ. J was trimmed by 2 bases and V by 0 bases; bases with no gene match: 3. CDR3 protein: CASSLALAGNTGELFF. CDR3 DNA sequence: TGCGCCAGCAGCTTGGCGCTAGCGGGTAACACCGGGGAGCTGTTTTTT.

This rearrangement joins TRBV20-1 to TRBJ2-1; 9 nucleotides line up with TRBD1. The V gene end was trimmed by 0 bases and the J gene end by 8 bases; junction bases not matched to a gene: 8. Germline CDR1 and CDR2: DFQATT and SNEGSKA (reference sequence). The CDR3 contains 15 residues. The CDR3 DNA reads as TGCAGTGCTAGAGACGCCGGGACAGGGCTCGATGAGCAGTTCTTC. It codes for CSARDAGTGLDEQFF.

This chain links TRBV6-6 with TRBJ2-5, with 11 bases matching TRBD1. Germline loops: CDR1 MNHNY, CDR2 SVGAGI (reference sequence). V dropped 2 bases and J dropped 6; count of bases not matched to a gene: 8. This CDR3 contains 16 residues. Written as DNA, the CDR3 is TGTGCCAGCAGTTACGGGACAGGGGGAGGTAGGAAGACCCAGTACTTC. It encodes CASSYGTGGGRKTQYF.

In its sample, this clonotype was seen a few times. This rearrangement joins TRBV6-2 or TRBV6-3 to TRBJ2-7; a possible D gene is TRBD1 (5 bases). V was pared by 5 bases and J by 3 bases, with 8 bases between. The CDR3 loop spans 12 amino acids. The V gene's germline CDR1 is MNHEY and CDR2 SVGEGT. Here the CDR3 DNA reads TGTGCCAGCAGTCGGACATTCTACGAGCAGTACTTC. It encodes CASSRTFYEQYF.

The sample holds many counts of this clonotype. The rearrangement joins TRBV20-1 to TRBJ2-5, with TRBD2 identical over 13 bases. V lost 3 bases, J lost 3 bases, and 10 bases stayed unmatched. Per the germline V gene, CDR1 is DFQATT and CDR2 is SNEGSKA (reference sequence). The CDR3 consists of 17 residues. The CDR3 DNA is TGCAGTGCTAGGGGGACTAGCGGGGTAGGCATGGAAGAGACCCAGTACTTC. Protein: CSARGTSGVGMEETQYF.

This chain uses TRBV30 with TRBJ1-2, with TRBD1 matching 7 bases. The CDR3 is made up of 16 amino acids. The ends lost 0 bases at V and 7 bases at J; junction bases unmatched: 14. CDR1 is GTSNPN, CDR2 SVGIG, per germline (reference sequence). This CDR3 is CAWSVDPGTAGFGYTF. The CDR3 DNA sequence: TGTGCCTGGAGTGTAGATCCCGGGACAGCTGGTTTTGGCTACACCTTC.

This clonotype was seen only a few times. V usage is TRBV12-3 or TRBV12-4 and J usage is TRBJ1-1; D not resolved. Trimming shortened V by 1 base and J by 8 bases, and 11 bases separated the two germline ends. This CDR3 has 13 residues. The CDR3 loop reads CASSLGPTLEAFF. Here the CDR3 DNA reads TGTGCCAGCAGTTTAGGACCAACCTTAGAAGCTTTCTTT.

The table lists this clonotype with a few counts. The chain employs TRBV7-9 and TRBJ2-7; D is unclear. Trimming cost V 6 bases and J 6 bases, with 12 bases left between them. The CDR3 is made up of 12 amino acids. Germline V gives CDR1 SEHNR, CDR2 FQNEAQ (reference sequence). This chain's CDR3 is CASRHPVGEQYF. The CDR3 nucleotides are TGTGCCAGCAGACACCCGGTGGGCGAGCAGTACTTC.

The rearrangement links TRBV5-1 to TRBJ2-7; a possible D gene is TRBD1 (7 bases). The germline V and J ends were trimmed by 2 bases and 6 bases, with 21 bases remaining between them. CDR1 and CDR2 (germline): SGHRS, YFSETQ. The CDR3 sequence is 16 residues long. The CDR3 nucleotides are TGCGCCAGCAGCTTTGGCGAACAGGGGAGGACTATCGAGCAGTACTTC. Translation: CASSFGEQGRTIEQYF.